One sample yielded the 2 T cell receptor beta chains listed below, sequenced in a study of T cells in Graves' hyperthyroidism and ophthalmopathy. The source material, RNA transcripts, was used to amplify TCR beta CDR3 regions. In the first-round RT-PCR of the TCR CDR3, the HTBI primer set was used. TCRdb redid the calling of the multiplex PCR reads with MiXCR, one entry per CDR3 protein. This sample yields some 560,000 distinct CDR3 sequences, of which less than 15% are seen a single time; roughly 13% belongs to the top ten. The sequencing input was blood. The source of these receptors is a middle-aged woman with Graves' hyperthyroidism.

This CDR3 is CSAEQLTEAFF. The CDR3 nucleotides read TGCAGTGCGGAACAGCTCACTGAAGCTTTCTTT. The chain employs TRBV20-1 and TRBJ1-1, with no clear D. The V gene's germline CDR1 is DFQATT and CDR2 SNEGSKA (reference sequence). The V end was cut by 6 bases, the J end by 4 bases, with 9 bases between. There are 11 residues in the CDR3.

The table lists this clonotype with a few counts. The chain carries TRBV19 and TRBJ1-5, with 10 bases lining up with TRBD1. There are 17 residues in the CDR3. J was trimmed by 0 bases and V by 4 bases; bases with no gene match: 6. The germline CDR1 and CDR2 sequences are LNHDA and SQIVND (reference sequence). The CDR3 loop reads CASSTGQGFYSNQPQHF. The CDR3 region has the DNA TGTGCCAGTAGTACGGGACAGGGGTTTTATAGCAATCAGCCCCAGCATTTT.